This TCR beta chain was observed in a study of CD8 T cells in ankylosing spondylitis. There are 14 residues in the CDR3. V trimming: 8 bases; J trimming: 14 bases; junction bases outside the gene matches: 13. Germline loops: CDR1 MNHEY, CDR2 SVGEGT. Scientists made TCR beta libraries using quantitative 5'-RACE with molecular barcodes. TCRdb re-analysed the 5' RACE reads in MiXCR, keeping a single row per CDR3 protein. Seen here are under 200,000 distinct CDR3 sequences, around 10% observed once, and the top ten hold approximately 32%. This clonotype occurred many times. As yet, its antigen is unknown. General study results and limits: Disease-linked clones were reportedly significantly enriched in matched ankylosing spondylitis synovial fluid. Disease-linked clones had a CD8+ phenotype and relatively low frequency in peripheral blood. Existing reports had already noted some motif variants in reactive arthritis synovial fluid and blood.

What was sequenced was blood, either unsorted or a sorted T cell fraction (not recorded which). The sequence was collected from a male donor with ankylosing spondylitis or in good health (not recorded which). The rearrangement uses TRBV6-2 or TRBV6-3 and TRBJ2-3; 13 bases are a match to TRBD2. As DNA, the CDR3 is TGTGCCAGCTTCTCAAGCGGACTAGCGGGGGCAAGGTATTTT. Translation: CASFSSGLAGARYF.